This note documents a single T cell receptor (beta chain) sequence. The antigen is unknown. The sample is drawn from a study of T-cell reconstitution after alpha-beta-depleted transplantation in children. CDR3 length: 14 residues. Germline CDR1 reads SGHTA; CDR2 reads FQGTGA. V dropped 5 bases and J dropped 3; count of bases not matched to a gene: 6. A TCRbeta library incorporating unique molecular identifiers was prepared. TCRdb passed the PCR reads through MiXCR, listing each CDR3 protein once. The table includes roughly 790,000 distinct CDR3 sequences, 15% to 20% detected once. The study's findings and limits: Surviving recipient T cells and thymic progenitors underlay high day-60 TCRbeta diversity in some patients. Diversity and T-cell counts at one year after transplant derived mostly from new T cells. Roughly two months post-transplant, alpha-beta T cells reportedly originated from several hundred graft clones that had expanded.

This chain uses TRBV7-3 with TRBJ2-7; 8 bases agree with TRBD2. This TCR was recovered from a male patient under 18 who had a stem cell transplant for acute lymphoblastic leukemia, so the T cells may come from the graft donor. The specimen comprised PBMCs, mostly from graft donor cells, sampled 360 days after TCRalphabeta/CD19-depleted stem cell transplant. The CDR3 DNA sequence: TGTGCCAGCAGCCCCGAGCGGGAGCACTACGAGCAGTACTTC. Amino acid sequence: CASSPEREHYEQYF.